This is a list of T cell receptor beta chains from one sample in a study of patients and donors after allogeneic stem cell transplantation. TCRdb independently ran MiXCR on the RT-PCR reads; one entry per CDR3 protein. The profile shows about 960,000 distinct CDR3 sequences, roughly 18% of them singletons. Source material: blood, either unsorted or a sorted T cell fraction (not recorded which). Receptors were obtained from a human donor who was either an allogeneic HSCT recipient or a stem cell or donor lymphocyte infusion donor (not recorded which). It is not recorded whose cells these are; they may come from a transplant donor. The CDR3 runs from the conserved cysteine through the conserved F or W. Each record gives: CDR3 length, V gene, D gene, clone size, J gene, CDR3 protein, CDR3 DNA. A D gene is named only where the DNA matches it firmly. Not all rows give a size; the values are once, few, many and, for expanded clones, a class.

CDR3 length: 16; V gene: TRBV12-3/TRBV12-4; D gene: NA; clone size: NA; J gene: TRBJ2-6; CDR3 protein: CASSLAREAGANVLTF; CDR3 DNA: TGTGCCAGCAGCTTAGCCCGCGAGGCTGGGGCCAACGTCCTGACTTTC
CDR3 length: 14; V gene: TRBV27; D gene: TRBD1; clone size: NA; J gene: TRBJ2-7; CDR3 protein: CATRPGTGGEGQYF; CDR3 DNA: TGTGCCACCCGCCCTGGGACAGGGGGCGAGGGGCAGTACTTC
CDR3 length: 17; V gene: TRBV6-4; D gene: TRBD2; clone size: NA; J gene: TRBJ2-1; CDR3 protein: CASSVLGTSGPQGEQFF; CDR3 DNA: TGTGCCAGCAGTGTACTCGGGACTAGCGGGCCCCAGGGGGAGCAGTTCTTC
CDR3 length: 14; V gene: TRBV12-3/TRBV12-4; D gene: NA; clone size: few; J gene: TRBJ2-7; CDR3 protein: CASSLSGLNYEQYF; CDR3 DNA: TGTGCCAGCAGTTTATCCGGACTGAACTACGAGCAGTACTTC
CDR3 length: 15; V gene: TRBV19; D gene: TRBD1; clone size: few; J gene: TRBJ1-2; CDR3 protein: CASSIGRDRGHGYTF; CDR3 DNA: TGTGCCAGTAGTATAGGCCGGGACAGGGGCCATGGCTACACCTTC
CDR3 length: 12; V gene: TRBV3-1; D gene: NA; clone size: few; J gene: TRBJ2-5; CDR3 protein: CASSQYPETQYF; CDR3 DNA: TGTGCCAGCAGCCAATACCCGGAGACCCAGTACTTC
CDR3 length: 17; V gene: TRBV5-1; D gene: NA; clone size: few; J gene: TRBJ1-6; CDR3 protein: CASSNLPPLSYNSPLHF; CDR3 DNA: TGCGCCAGCAGTAATCTTCCCCCACTCTCCTATAATTCACCCCTCCACTTT
CDR3 length: 16; V gene: TRBV11-1; D gene: TRBD1; clone size: NA; J gene: TRBJ2-7; CDR3 protein: CASSLEYSGQKDEQYF; CDR3 DNA: TGTGCCAGCAGCTTGGAATATTCGGGACAGAAGGACGAGCAGTACTTC
CDR3 length: 15; V gene: TRBV5-1; D gene: TRBD1; clone size: once; J gene: TRBJ1-1; CDR3 protein: CASSDPGQGAGEAFF; CDR3 DNA: TGCGCCAGCAGCGACCCGGGACAGGGGGCCGGTGAAGCTTTCTTT
CDR3 length: 15; V gene: TRBV9; D gene: NA; clone size: few; J gene: TRBJ2-3; CDR3 protein: CASSVGSVSTDTQYF; CDR3 DNA: TGTGCCAGCAGCGTAGGGTCGGTTAGCACAGATACGCAGTATTTT
CDR3 length: 15; V gene: TRBV30; D gene: NA; clone size: NA; J gene: TRBJ1-2; CDR3 protein: CAWSDGPSLGYGYTF; CDR3 DNA: TGTGCCTGGAGCGACGGGCCCTCTCTAGGCTATGGCTACACCTTC
CDR3 length: 13; V gene: TRBV30; D gene: NA; clone size: few; J gene: TRBJ2-2; CDR3 protein: CAWRAGLTGELFF; CDR3 DNA: TGTGCCTGGCGGGCAGGGCTCACCGGGGAGCTGTTTTTT
CDR3 length: 15; V gene: TRBV7-2; D gene: TRBD1; clone size: NA; J gene: TRBJ1-1; CDR3 protein: CASSLRGGSGTEAFF; CDR3 DNA: TGTGCCAGCAGCTTAAGAGGGGGCTCGGGAACTGAAGCTTTCTTT
CDR3 length: 14; V gene: TRBV11-2; D gene: NA; clone size: NA; J gene: TRBJ2-7; CDR3 protein: CASSLNRRFYEQYF; CDR3 DNA: TGTGCCAGCAGCTTAAATAGGAGGTTTTACGAGCAGTACTTC
CDR3 length: 15; V gene: TRBV7-2; D gene: TRBD1; clone size: NA; J gene: TRBJ2-7; CDR3 protein: CASSLYRDRTYEQYF; CDR3 DNA: TGTGCCAGCAGCTTGTACCGGGACAGGACCTACGAGCAGTACTTC
CDR3 length: 15; V gene: TRBV3-1; D gene: NA; clone size: NA; J gene: TRBJ1-1; CDR3 protein: CASTFFTTGNTEAFF; CDR3 DNA: TGTGCCAGCACCTTCTTTACGACAGGGAACACTGAAGCTTTCTTT
CDR3 length: 15; V gene: TRBV5-5; D gene: NA; clone size: NA; J gene: TRBJ1-4; CDR3 protein: CASSPGYSVTEKLFF; CDR3 DNA: TGTGCCAGCAGTCCGGGCTACTCGGTAACCGAAAAACTGTTTTTT
CDR3 length: 11; V gene: TRBV20-1; D gene: TRBD1; clone size: NA; J gene: TRBJ1-1; CDR3 protein: CSAQGDTEAFF; CDR3 DNA: TGCAGTGCTCAGGGGGACACTGAAGCTTTCTTT
CDR3 length: 14; V gene: TRBV18; D gene: TRBD1; clone size: NA; J gene: TRBJ1-5; CDR3 protein: CASSPAQGGQPQHF; CDR3 DNA: TGTGCCAGCTCACCCGCTCAGGGGGGGCAGCCCCAGCATTTT
CDR3 length: 17; V gene: TRBV20-1; D gene: TRBD2; clone size: few; J gene: TRBJ2-5; CDR3 protein: CSAGGGLQASLRETQYF; CDR3 DNA: TGCAGTGCTGGGGGGGGTCTTCAGGCGTCTTTGCGAGAGACCCAGTACTTC
CDR3 length: 14; V gene: TRBV5-6; D gene: TRBD2; clone size: few; J gene: TRBJ2-1; CDR3 protein: CASSREVTSGGWFF; CDR3 DNA: TGTGCCAGCAGCCGGGAGGTGACTAGCGGGGGGTGGTTCTTC
CDR3 length: 14; V gene: TRBV20-1; D gene: TRBD1; clone size: few; J gene: TRBJ1-4; CDR3 protein: CSAQTGVGREKLFF; CDR3 DNA: TGCAGTGCTCAAACAGGGGTCGGTCGTGAAAAACTGTTTTTT
CDR3 length: 16; V gene: TRBV30; D gene: TRBD1; clone size: NA; J gene: TRBJ1-2; CDR3 protein: CAWSGERDRKNYGYTF; CDR3 DNA: TGTGCCTGGAGTGGGGAAAGGGACAGGAAGAACTATGGCTACACCTTC
CDR3 length: 15; V gene: TRBV6-1; D gene: NA; clone size: few; J gene: TRBJ1-1; CDR3 protein: CASRPPRLMNTEAFF; CDR3 DNA: TGTGCCAGCAGACCGCCCAGGCTCATGAACACTGAAGCTTTCTTT
CDR3 length: 15; V gene: TRBV7-8; D gene: TRBD1; clone size: few; J gene: TRBJ1-1; CDR3 protein: CASSTTGTGWPEAFF; CDR3 DNA: TGTGCCAGCAGCACAACTGGGACAGGTTGGCCTGAAGCTTTCTTT
CDR3 length: 15; V gene: TRBV5-1; D gene: TRBD1; clone size: few; J gene: TRBJ1-1; CDR3 protein: CASSLTGGPLTEAFF; CDR3 DNA: TGCGCCAGCAGCTTGACAGGGGGCCCTCTAACTGAAGCTTTCTTT
CDR3 length: 15; V gene: TRBV20-1; D gene: NA; clone size: NA; J gene: TRBJ2-3; CDR3 protein: CSARGPHGDTDTQYF; CDR3 DNA: TGCAGTGCTAGGGGGCCCCACGGTGACACAGATACGCAGTATTTT
CDR3 length: 17; V gene: TRBV6-1; D gene: NA; clone size: few; J gene: TRBJ1-2; CDR3 protein: CASSEPWGMRYNYGYTF; CDR3 DNA: TGTGCCAGCAGTGAACCTTGGGGTATGCGGTATAACTATGGCTACACCTTC
CDR3 length: 14; V gene: TRBV5-1; D gene: TRBD2; clone size: few; J gene: TRBJ2-1; CDR3 protein: CASFWGGGPSEQFF; CDR3 DNA: TGCGCCAGCTTCTGGGGCGGGGGGCCGAGTGAGCAGTTCTTC
CDR3 length: 14; V gene: TRBV27; D gene: TRBD1; clone size: many; J gene: TRBJ2-7; CDR3 protein: CASSPGGQGYEQYF; CDR3 DNA: TGTGCCAGCAGTCCCGGGGGACAGGGGTACGAGCAGTACTTC
CDR3 length: 15; V gene: TRBV6-2/TRBV6-3; D gene: NA; clone size: few; J gene: TRBJ2-6; CDR3 protein: CASTRAISGANVLTF; CDR3 DNA: TGTGCCAGCACCCGCGCGATCTCTGGGGCCAACGTCCTGACTTTC
CDR3 length: 15; V gene: TRBV6-2/TRBV6-3; D gene: TRBD1; clone size: NA; J gene: TRBJ2-5; CDR3 protein: CASSLQGAKVETQYF; CDR3 DNA: TGTGCCAGCAGTCTCCAGGGGGCGAAGGTAGAGACCCAGTACTTC
CDR3 length: 16; V gene: TRBV11-3; D gene: TRBD2; clone size: NA; J gene: TRBJ2-5; CDR3 protein: CASSSSRLAEQETQYF; CDR3 DNA: TGTGCCAGCAGCTCCTCTCGACTAGCGGAGCAAGAGACCCAGTACTTC
CDR3 length: 15; V gene: TRBV7-9; D gene: TRBD1; clone size: many; J gene: TRBJ2-4; CDR3 protein: CASSRDRGRKNIQYF; CDR3 DNA: TGTGCCAGCAGCCGAGACAGGGGGCGGAAAAACATTCAGTACTTC
CDR3 length: 14; V gene: TRBV7-2; D gene: TRBD2; clone size: few; J gene: TRBJ2-3; CDR3 protein: CASRVAGAADTQYF; CDR3 DNA: TGTGCCAGCAGGGTAGCGGGAGCCGCAGATACGCAGTATTTT
CDR3 length: 9; V gene: TRBV10-3; D gene: TRBD1; clone size: NA; J gene: TRBJ1-2; CDR3 protein: CRHPGGNAF; CDR3 DNA: TGTCGCCACCCAGGGGGGAATGCCTTC
CDR3 length: 15; V gene: TRBV12-3/TRBV12-4; D gene: NA; clone size: NA; J gene: TRBJ2-3; CDR3 protein: CASREQGFATDTQYF; CDR3 DNA: TGTGCCAGCAGGGAACAGGGATTTGCTACAGATACGCAGTATTTT
CDR3 length: 15; V gene: TRBV5-1; D gene: TRBD2; clone size: NA; J gene: TRBJ2-1; CDR3 protein: CASSQRLARADEQFF; CDR3 DNA: TGCGCCAGCAGCCAAAGACTAGCTCGGGCGGATGAGCAGTTCTTC
CDR3 length: 14; V gene: TRBV24-1; D gene: NA; clone size: NA; J gene: TRBJ1-4; CDR3 protein: CATSNGFPNEKLFF; CDR3 DNA: TGTGCCACCAGTAACGGATTTCCAAATGAAAAACTGTTTTTT